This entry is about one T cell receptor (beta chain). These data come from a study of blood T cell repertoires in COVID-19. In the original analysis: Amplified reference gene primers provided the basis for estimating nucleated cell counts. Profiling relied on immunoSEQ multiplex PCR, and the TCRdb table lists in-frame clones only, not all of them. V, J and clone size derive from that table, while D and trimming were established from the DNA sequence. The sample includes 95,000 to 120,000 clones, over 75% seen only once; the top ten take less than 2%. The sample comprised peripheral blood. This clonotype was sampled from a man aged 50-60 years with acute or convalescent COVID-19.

CDR3 in DNA: TGTGCCAGCATGATTGCGGGACGAAACTATGGCTACACCTTC. Residues: CASMIAGRNYGYTF. J is TRBJ1-2 and V is TRBV6-6, with a tentative D call TRBD1 (5 bases). The CDR3 is 14 amino acids. Germline-derived CDR1 and CDR2 are MNHNY and SVGAGI (reference sequence). V shed 7 bases and J shed 2 bases, with 14 bases lying between them.